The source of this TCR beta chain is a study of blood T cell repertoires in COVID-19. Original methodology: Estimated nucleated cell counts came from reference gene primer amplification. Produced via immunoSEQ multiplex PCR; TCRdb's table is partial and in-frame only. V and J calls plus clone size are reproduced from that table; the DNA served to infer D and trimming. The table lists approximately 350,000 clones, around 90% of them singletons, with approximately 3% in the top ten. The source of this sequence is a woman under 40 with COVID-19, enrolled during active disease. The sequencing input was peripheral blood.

The DNA for the CDR3 is TGTGCCAGCAGCTTGTACGGCGGTCCCTATGGCTACACCTTC. As protein: CASSLYGGPYGYTF. The J gene is TRBJ1-2, the V gene TRBV5-8; no reliable D call. Germline lookup yields CDR1 SGHTS and CDR2 YDEGEE. The CDR3 sequence is 14 residues long. Trimming stripped 1 base from V and 4 bases from J, with 11 bases between.